Listed below are T cell receptor beta chains from one sample, sequenced in a study of T cell responses to AZD1222 COVID-19 vaccine. Method: immunoSEQ multiplex PCR; TCRdb's copy keeps in-frame clones and lacks some. There are tens of thousands of clones in the sample; about 87% occur only once, and just under 5% lies in the top ten. The source was peripheral blood, collected on day 0 of AZD1222 vaccination. The source is an adult in good health. CDR3s include the opening cysteine and the closing phenylalanine or tryptophan. A D gene is named only where the DNA matches it firmly. The listing skips clone size in some rows; elsewhere it reads once, few, many or a size class.

>.|TRBJ2-7|TRBD1|TRBV6-6|14
TGTGCCAGCAGTTACTCGAACAGGGGGAGCGAGCAGTACTTC
CASSYSNRGSEQYF
>.|TRBJ1-1|.|TRBV18|16
TGTGCCAGCTCATTGAATACACAAGACAGCTACACTGAAGCTTTCTTT
CASSLNTQDSYTEAFF
>few|TRBJ2-2|.|TRBV7-9|15
TGTGCCAGCAGCGCCGGACACCCGAACACCGGGGAGCTGTTTTTT
CASSAGHPNTGELFF
>.|TRBJ2-3|.|TRBV9|14
TGTGCCAGCACCAGACAGAGTTTCACAGATACGCAGTATTTT
CASTRQSFTDTQYF
>.|TRBJ2-1|TRBD2|TRBV3-1/TRBV3-2|18
TGTGCCAGCAGCCAAGGACTAGCGGGGGGACCCTCCTACAATGAGCAGTTCTTC
CASSQGLAGGPSYNEQFF
>.|TRBJ1-1|.|TRBV12-3/TRBV12-4|12
TGTGCCAGCAGCTCGACCCCACGGGGAGCTTTCTTT
CASSSTPRGAFF
>.|TRBJ1-1|.|TRBV30|12
TGTGCCTGGACCCGTGGGGGGACTGAAGCTTTCTTT
CAWTRGGTEAFF
>.|TRBJ2-7|.|TRBV19|15
TGTGCCAGTTCCGTAAGGACTGGACTACGCTACGAGCAGTACTTC
CASSVRTGLRYEQYF
>.|TRBJ2-2|TRBD1|TRBV24-1|16
TGTGCCACCAGTGATGCGACAGGGTCCGGGACCGGGGAGCTGTTTTTT
CATSDATGSGTGELFF
>.|TRBJ1-2|TRBD1|TRBV6-5|14
TGTGCCAGCAGTTACTCTTACAGGGGGTATGGCTACACCTTC
CASSYSYRGYGYTF
>.|TRBJ2-5|.|TRBV15|15
TGTGCCACCAGCAGAGCCCAGGGGACCCAAGAGACCCAGTACTTC
CATSRAQGTQETQYF
>.|TRBJ2-4|TRBD1|TRBV14|13
TGTGCCAGCAGCCGACAGGGTGGAAACATTCAGTACTTC
CASSRQGGNIQYF
>few|TRBJ2-2|TRBD2|TRBV18|16
TGTGCCAGCTCACCGTTAGCGGGGTCGAACACCGGGGAGCTGTTTTTT
CASSPLAGSNTGELFF
>.|TRBJ1-2|.|TRBV14|15
TGTGCCAGCAGCCAAGCCGTATCGCGTAACTATGGCTACACCTTC
CASSQAVSRNYGYTF
>.|TRBJ2-6|.|TRBV5-4|16
TGTGCCAGCAGCTGGAATGGGGGCACCGGGGCCAACGTCCTGACTTTC
CASSWNGGTGANVLTF
>.|TRBJ2-3|TRBD2|TRBV7-9|19
TGTGCCAGCAGCTCCCCCGGGACTAGCGTATCTCCTAGCACAGATACGCAGTATTTT
CASSSPGTSVSPSTDTQYF
>.|TRBJ2-3|TRBD1|TRBV5-1|16
TGCGCCAGCAGACGCGCCGGGACAGGGATTACAGATACGCAGTATTTT
CASRRAGTGITDTQYF
>.|TRBJ2-5|.|TRBV5-1|13
TGCGCCAGCAGCACCCAGGGGGGGGAGACCCAGTACTTC
CASSTQGGETQYF
>.|TRBJ1-4|.|TRBV4-1|14
TGCGCCAGCAGCCAAGGGGGCTTTCGTGAAAAACTGTTTTTT
CASSQGGFREKLFF
>.|TRBJ2-2|.|TRBV6-5|13
TGTGCCAGCATCACTATAATCACCGGGGAGCTGTTTTTT
CASITIITGELFF
>.|TRBJ1-5|.|TRBV5-6|16
TGTGCCAGCAGCTTGGGCCATTTAGGGGGAAATCAGCCCCAGCATTTT
CASSLGHLGGNQPQHF
>.|TRBJ2-7|.|TRBV11-2|14
TGTGCCAGCAGCTTTGGTCGACGGACGTACGAGCAGTACTTC
CASSFGRRTYEQYF
>.|TRBJ2-2|.|TRBV5-1|13
TGCGCCAGCAGTTTGCAGGGAGACGGGGAGCTGTTTTTT
CASSLQGDGELFF
>.|TRBJ2-3|TRBD2|TRBV3-1/TRBV3-2|14
TGTGCCAGCAGCCAGGGTAGCGGGGGGGATACGCAGTATTTT
CASSQGSGGDTQYF
>once|TRBJ1-2|TRBD1|TRBV19|13
TGTGCCAGTGGGACAGGGGGCGGCTATGGCTACACCTTC
CASGTGGGYGYTF
>.|TRBJ2-6|.|TRBV21-1|16
TGTGCCAGCAGCAAGGTCAGGGACTCTGGGGCCAACGTCCTGACTTTC
CASSKVRDSGANVLTF
>once|TRBJ2-1|.|TRBV18|13
TGTGCCAGCTCACCACCGAGCCACAATGAGCAGTTCTTC
CASSPPSHNEQFF
>once|TRBJ1-1|.|TRBV19|13
TGTGCCAGTAGTATAGACCTCCGAGGGCCAGCTTTCTTT
CASSIDLRGPAFF
>.|TRBJ1-5|TRBD1|TRBV19|13
TGTGCCAGTAGTACAGGGGGGACTGGACCCCAGCATTTT
CASSTGGTGPQHF
>.|TRBJ1-5|.|TRBV4-1|15
TGCGCCAGCAGCCAAGCCGGGACGGGGATGGAGCCCCAGCATTTT
CASSQAGTGMEPQHF
>once|TRBJ2-3|TRBD2|TRBV5-5|16
TGTGCCAGCAGCTTGGTCGGGAGGACATCCACAGATACGCAGTATTTT
CASSLVGRTSTDTQYF